The sample holds a few counts of the clone carrying this T cell receptor (beta chain). Time point specified: newly diagnosed GD, antithyroid drugs for less than 3 months. From PBMCs, RNA was extracted and then used to make the TCR library. These data come from a study of regulatory T cells in long-lasting Graves disease. The CDR3 sequence is 14 residues long. V was pared by 5 bases and J by 6 bases, with 14 bases between. To make TCR beta libraries, researchers used iRepertoire HTBI primers and Arm-PCR of CDR3 regions. TCRdb reprocessed the multiplex PCR reads with MiXCR, giving one entry per CDR3 protein. Here the sample spans 360,000 or so distinct CDR3 sequences, 12% being singletons. Separately, the same data were catalogued under a study of T cells in Graves' hyperthyroidism and ophthalmopathy.

The receptor was isolated from a woman aged 18-35 years with Graves disease. The material sequenced was peripheral blood mononuclear cells (PBMCs), taken at new diagnosis, from a patient treated with antithyroid drugs. The genes are TRBV12-3 or TRBV12-4 and TRBJ2-1; the D gene is possibly TRBD1 (5 bases). CDR3 sequence (DNA): TGTGCCAGCAGTGCAGGGTCATCGGGCAATGAGCAGTTCTTC. Amino acid sequence: CASSAGSSGNEQFF.